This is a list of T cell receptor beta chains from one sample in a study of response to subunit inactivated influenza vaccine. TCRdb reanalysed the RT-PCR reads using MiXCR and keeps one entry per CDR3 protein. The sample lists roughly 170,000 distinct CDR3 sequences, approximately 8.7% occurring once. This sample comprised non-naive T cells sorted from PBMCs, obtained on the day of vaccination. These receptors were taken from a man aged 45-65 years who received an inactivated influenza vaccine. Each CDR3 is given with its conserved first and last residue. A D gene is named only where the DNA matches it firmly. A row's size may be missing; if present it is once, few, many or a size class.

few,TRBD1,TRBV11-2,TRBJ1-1,CASSRQGGRGAEAFF,TGTGCCAGCAGCCGACAGGGCGGCCGAGGGGCTGAAGCTTTCTTT
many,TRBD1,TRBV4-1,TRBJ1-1,CASSRPGGNGEAFF,TGCGCCAGCAGCCGACCAGGGGGGAATGGTGAAGCTTTCTTT
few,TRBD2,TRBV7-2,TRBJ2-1,CASSRLAGNYNEQFF,TGTGCCAGCAGCCGACTAGCGGGCAACTACAATGAGCAGTTCTTC
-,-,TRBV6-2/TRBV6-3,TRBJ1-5,CASSYWFFDSNQPQHF,TGTGCCAGCAGTTACTGGTTTTTTGATAGCAATCAGCCCCAGCATTTT
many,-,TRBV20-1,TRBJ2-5,CSARHPGRGVETQYF,TGCAGTGCTAGACACCCCGGAAGAGGGGTTGAGACCCAGTACTTC
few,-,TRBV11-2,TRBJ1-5,CASSLENAGNQPQHF,TGTGCCAGCAGCTTAGAGAATGCGGGCAATCAGCCCCAGCATTTT
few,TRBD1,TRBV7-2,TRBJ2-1,CASSHLRDSNEQFF,TGTGCCAGCAGCCACTTAAGGGACAGCAATGAGCAGTTCTTC
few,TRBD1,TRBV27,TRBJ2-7,CASTRDSSSYEQYF,TGTGCCAGCACACGGGACAGTAGCTCCTACGAGCAGTACTTC
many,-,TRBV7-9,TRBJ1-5,CASSLAGGQPQHF,TGTGCCAGCAGCTTAGCGGGGGGCCAGCCCCAGCATTTT
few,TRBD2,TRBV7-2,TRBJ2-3,CASSISSGRSADTQYF,TGTGCCAGCAGCATATCTAGCGGGAGAAGTGCAGATACGCAGTATTTT
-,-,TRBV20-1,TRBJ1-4,CSASFEREREKLFF,TGCAGTGCTAGTTTTGAAAGGGAGCGTGAAAAACTGTTTTTT
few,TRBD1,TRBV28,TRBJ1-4,CASSLLTGGAEKLFF,TGTGCCAGCAGTTTACTTACAGGGGGCGCTGAAAAACTGTTTTTT
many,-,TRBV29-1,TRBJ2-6,CSVMRGPGANVLTF,TGCAGCGTTATGAGGGGACCTGGGGCCAACGTCCTGACTTTC
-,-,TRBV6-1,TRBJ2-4,CASRAGTLAKNIQYF,TGTGCCAGCAGGGCAGGGACGTTAGCCAAAAACATTCAGTACTTC
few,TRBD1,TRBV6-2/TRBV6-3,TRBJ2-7,CASISLQGAITYEQYF,TGTGCCAGCATTAGCTTGCAGGGGGCCATTACCTACGAGCAGTACTTC
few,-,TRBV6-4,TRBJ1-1,CASSDGGNTEAFF,TGTGCCAGCAGTGACGGGGGGAACACTGAAGCTTTCTTT
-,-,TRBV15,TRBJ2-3,CATATGSLKGNTQYF,TGTGCCACCGCGACGGGGTCCTTAAAGGGGAATACGCAGTATTTT
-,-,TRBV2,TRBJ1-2,CASSALESSGYTF,TGTGCCAGCAGTGCCCTAGAGTCTAGCGGCTACACCTTC
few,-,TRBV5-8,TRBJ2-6,CASSLMAGANVLTF,TGTGCCAGCAGCTTGATGGCTGGGGCCAACGTCCTGACTTTC
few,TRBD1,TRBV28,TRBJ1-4,CASSQDRVRNEKLFF,TGTGCCAGCAGTCAGGACAGGGTCCGTAATGAAAAACTGTTTTTT